The 12 T cell receptor beta chains in this list originate from one sample, sequenced in a study of radiation and T cells in renal cell carcinoma. Treatment denoted: 15 Gy SBRT to primary tumor, nephrectomy 4 weeks later. This table comes from immunoSEQ multiplex PCR, and its TCRdb copy is limited to in-frame clones, with some not included. The table shows 10,000 to 15,000 clones, with around a third occurring only once. The starting material was tumor tissue, obtained from a patient whose treatment included radiotherapy and nephrectomy. These receptors were collected from a man aged 60 to 75 with renal cell carcinoma.

A single count supports this clone. The chain recombines TRBV29-1 with TRBJ1-4, with a tentative D call TRBD1 (5 bases). V gave up 6 bases and J gave up 4 bases, with 15 bases separating them. The CDR3 totals 14 residues. The germline V gene encodes CDR1 SQVTM and CDR2 ANQGSEA. In nucleotides, the CDR3 is TGCAGCGTCTTCGGGGGTTACGGTAATGAAAAACTGTTTTTT. This translates into CSVFGGYGNEKLFF.

This chain uses TRBV9 with TRBJ2-7; 10 nucleotides line up with TRBD2. Germline V gene sequence: CDR1 SGDLS, CDR2 YYNGEE. The length of the CDR3 is 13 residues. With 3 bases clipped from V and 6 bases from J, the junction kept 3 bases outside the gene matches. The CDR3 reads CASSASGGIEQYF. CDR3 DNA: TGTGCCAGCAGCGCTAGCGGGGGTATCGAGCAGTACTTC.

The chain couples TRBV27 to TRBJ1-1; no reliable D call. This CDR3 region has 16 residues. Per germline, CDR1 MNHEY and CDR2 SMNVEV (reference sequence). Deletions cut 8 bases from V and 3 bases from J, with 22 bases between. CDR3 coding DNA: TGTGCCAGCGGAAAGGGCAGGACCTTAAGGGACACTGAAGCTTTCTTT. Residues: CASGKGRTLRDTEAFF.

The chain recombines TRBV10-3 with TRBJ2-5; no definite D call. The V gene lost 10 bases and the J gene lost 4 bases, with 10 bases spanning the gap. CDR1 ENHRY and CDR2 SYGVKD come from the germline V gene. The CDR3 is 11 residues long. The CDR3 region is CATQERETQYF. CDR3 DNA: TGTGCCACCCAGGAGCGAGAGACCCAGTACTTC.

This clone was picked up a small number of times. The genes are TRBV2 and TRBJ1-2; 8 bases line up with TRBD1. V gave up 2 bases and J gave up 6 bases; unmatched junction bases: 5. Germline values: CDR1 SNHLY, CDR2 FYNNEI. The CDR3 covers 14 residues. The CDR3 loop reads CASSENEGQDGYTF. The CDR3 nucleotides are TGTGCCAGCAGTGAAAATGAGGGACAGGATGGCTACACCTTC.

Here the CDR3 reads CASSFVGTPGETQYF. The CDR3, as DNA: TGTGCCAGCAGCTTTGTCGGGACCCCCGGGGAGACCCAGTACTTC. The chain uses TRBV5-6 and TRBJ2-5, with D perhaps being TRBD1 or TRBD2 (5 bases each). This CDR3 region has 15 residues. The ends were cut back, 2 bases at V and 5 bases at J, with 16 bases in the middle. The V gene's germline CDR1 is SGHDT and CDR2 YYEEEE.

This clone was observed a few times. The DNA for the CDR3 is TGTGCCAGCTCACCAGGCGAGACCCAGTACTTC. It specifies CASSPGETQYF. The chain recombines TRBV18 with TRBJ2-5; D is undetermined. The CDR3 has 11 amino acids. Trimming left V 2 bases short and J 5 bases short, with 3 bases between. CDR1 and CDR2 (germline): KGHSH, LQKENI.

The chain combines TRBV13 with TRBJ2-7; 7 nucleotides agree with TRBD2. The junction had 6 bases not matched to a gene; V was cut back by 1 base and J by 3 bases. The CDR3 spans 15 residues. Germline CDR1 PRHDT, CDR2 FYEKMQ (reference sequence). The CDR3 region is CASSLAPVAGYEQYV. The CDR3 DNA follows: TGTGCCAGCAGCTTAGCCCCGGTAGCGGGCTACGAGCAGTACGTC.

This clone has only one observation. The chain uses TRBV30 and TRBJ1-4, with 9 bases aligning to TRBD1. CDR1 is GTSNPN and CDR2 is SVGIG in the germline V gene (reference sequence). With 0 bases clipped from V and 7 bases from J, the junction kept 6 bases outside the gene matches. The CDR3 length is 15 residues. CDR3 sequence (DNA): TGTGCCTGGAGTGTGGGGACAGGGACCGTTGAAAAACTGTTTTTT. It codes for CAWSVGTGTVEKLFF.

This clone was detected a few times. The chain is built from TRBV4-2 and TRBJ2-1, with 9 bases matching TRBD2. The CDR3 is made up of 19 amino acids. Germline lookup yields CDR1 LGHNA and CDR2 YNFKEQ. The V and J ends lost 1 base and 4 bases, in that order; junction bases with no gene match: 14. Here the CDR3 reads CASSQVRSGTSQLYNEQFF. The CDR3 DNA follows: TGTGCCAGCAGCCAAGTCCGATCAGGGACTAGCCAATTGTACAATGAGCAGTTCTTC.

By share of the sample, this clone is medium-sized (0.01 to 0.1%). This chain links TRBV5-1 with TRBJ1-2, with D uncertain. CDR3 length: 13 residues. V gave up 1 base and J gave up 6 bases, with 10 bases separating them. Per the germline V gene, CDR1 is SGHRS and CDR2 is YFSETQ. In nucleotides, the CDR3 is TGCGCCAGCAGCTTGACCCGAAACGATGGCTACACCTTC. Translation: CASSLTRNDGYTF.

A single count supports this clone. The chain is built from TRBV28 and TRBJ1-5, with a possible D match to TRBD1 (5 bases). The germline CDR1 and CDR2 sequences are MDHEN and SYDVKM. Trimming removed 6 bases from V and 7 bases from J, with 19 bases in between. The CDR3 spans 15 residues. This CDR3 reads CASRLGGQGRQPQHF. For the CDR3, the DNA is TGTGCCAGCAGGTTGGGGGGTCAGGGACGACAGCCCCAGCATTTT.